Following are 30 T cell receptor beta chains from one sample sequenced in a study of stem cell transplantation in POMP-related autoinflammatory disease. Sequencing was performed with immunoSEQ multiplex PCR; in TCRdb, only in-frame clones are kept and a portion is missing. The table shows 9,000 to 10,000 clones, with 75% to 85% occurring only once. Material: CD4+ T cells from PBMCs, obtained after stem cell transplantation. The receptors originated from a human patient with POMP-related autoinflammation and immune dysregulation (PRAID). The graft donor may have contributed some T cells.

V gene TRBV28 combines with J gene TRBJ1-1, with 9 bases that match TRBD1. The CDR3 runs to 16 residues. Per the germline V gene, CDR1 is MDHEN and CDR2 is SYDVKM. V gave up 6 bases and J gave up 5 bases; unmatched junction bases: 13. The DNA of the CDR3 is TGTGCCAGCAGAAAACGTGGACAGGGGAGTGGAACTGAAGCTTTCTTT. Translation: CASRKRGQGSGTEAFF.

The genes are TRBV18 and TRBJ2-3; 14 positions match TRBD2. The CDR3 sequence is 16 residues long. Per germline, CDR1 KGHSH and CDR2 LQKENI. Trimming removed 5 bases from V and 2 bases from J; junction bases left unmatched: 3. The CDR3 loop is CASSEGLAGVTDTQYF. The CDR3 region has the DNA TGTGCCAGCTCAGAGGGACTAGCGGGGGTCACAGATACGCAGTATTTT.

The rearrangement joins TRBV11-2 to TRBJ1-6; D is unresolved. The CDR3 spans 15 residues. Germline V CDR1 and CDR2: SGHAT, FQNNGV. V lost 3 bases and J 6 bases, leaving 12 bases between the germline ends. In nucleotides, the CDR3 is TGTGCCAGCAGCTTGCGAGGACGACTTAATTCACCCCTCCACTTT. Translated, it gives CASSLRGRLNSPLHF.

In this sample, this clone turned up a few times. The chain has TRBV7-2 and TRBJ2-1; possible D gene TRBD2, 6 bases. CDR1 is SGHTA and CDR2 is FQGNSA in the germline V gene. The V gene lost 3 bases and the J gene lost 4 bases, with 19 bases spanning the gap. This CDR3 has 17 residues. The CDR3 region is CASSFPPGVAGYNEQFF. As DNA, the CDR3 is TGTGCCAGCAGCTTCCCGCCGGGGGTAGCAGGGTACAATGAGCAGTTCTTC. The complete variable domain, with remaining parts taken from reference TRBV7-2 and TRBJ2-1, reads GAGVSQSPSNKVTEKGKDVELRCDPISGHTALYWYRQSLGQGLEFLIYFQGNSAPDKSGLPSDRFSAERTGGSVSTLTIQRTQQEDSAVYLCASSFPPGVAGYNEQFFGPGTRLTVL.

CDR3 sequence reads: CASSPSGRYPLTYQETQYF. CDR3 DNA sequence: TGTGCCAGCAGCCCCTCGGGAAGATACCCATTGACGTACCAAGAGACCCAGTACTTC. The gene calls are TRBV27 and TRBJ2-5, with D tentatively TRBD2 (5 bases). The CDR3 consists of 19 residues. V was shortened by 6 bases and J by 0 bases, with 26 bases between the two germline ends. Germline assignment: CDR1 MNHEY and CDR2 SMNVEV (reference sequence).

The rearrangement links TRBV12-5 to TRBJ2-1, with TRBD2 matching over 7 bases. Germline V gene sequence: CDR1 LGHNT, CDR2 FRNRAP. The length of the CDR3 is 14 residues. The ends lost 2 bases at V and 7 bases at J; junction bases unmatched: 5. CDR3 in amino acids: CASGLRGGANEQFF. CDR3 bases: TGTGCTAGTGGTTTGAGGGGAGGGGCGAATGAGCAGTTCTTC.

The rearrangement joins TRBV2 to TRBJ1-1, with D unresolved. The V and J ends lost 6 bases and 0 bases respectively, with 8 bases between them. This CDR3 comprises 13 residues. Germline CDR1 and CDR2: SNHLY and FYNNEI. CDR3 nucleotides: TGTGCCAGCAGCTCGGATCTGAACACTGAAGCTTTCTTT. This sequence encodes CASSSDLNTEAFF.

This chain connects TRBV5-8 to TRBJ2-7, with D maybe TRBD2 (5 bases). This CDR3 is built from 14 residues. CDR1 SGHTS and CDR2 YDEGEE come from the germline V gene. Trimming removed 0 bases at V and 3 bases at J, with 10 bases between. The CDR3 DNA reads as TGTGCCAGCAGCTTGGATCCGGGGAACTACGAGCAGTACTTC. Its protein is CASSLDPGNYEQYF.

J is TRBJ2-3 and V is TRBV7-9; 12 bases are shared with TRBD2. Germline V CDR1 and CDR2: SEHNR, FQNEAQ (reference sequence). CDR3 size: 16 residues. Unmatched junction bases numbered 7, after V lost 2 bases and J lost 7 bases. The DNA of the CDR3 is TGTGCCAGCAGCTTAACACTAGCGGGAGGTCGTAATACGCAGTATTTT. Amino acids: CASSLTLAGGRNTQYF.

The chain employs TRBV20-1 and TRBJ2-1, with 9 positions matching TRBD2. V lost 3 bases, J lost 0 bases, and 12 bases stayed unmatched. Germline CDR1 is DFQATT and CDR2 is SNEGSKA (reference sequence). The CDR3 runs to 18 residues. CDR3 amino acids: CSASNLAGLRSSYNEQFF. For the CDR3, the DNA is TGCAGTGCTAGTAACCTAGCGGGACTCAGGTCCTCCTACAATGAGCAGTTCTTC.

V gene TRBV6-5 combines with J gene TRBJ1-6; D may be TRBD1 (5 bases). The CDR3 loop spans 15 amino acids. Germline loops: CDR1 MNHEY, CDR2 SVGAGI. V was trimmed by 0 bases and J by 5 bases, leaving 8 bases between them. CDR3 sequence: CASSYSFRDNSPLHF. The DNA for the CDR3 is TGTGCCAGCAGTTACTCGTTCAGGGATAATTCACCCCTCCACTTT.

This chain connects TRBV12-3 or TRBV12-4 to TRBJ2-7, with no clear D. CDR3 length: 13 amino acids. Trimming took 1 base from V and 0 from J, leaving 4 bases between them. CDR3 in amino acids: CASSLGASYEQYF. Written as DNA, the CDR3 is TGTGCCAGCAGTTTAGGTGCCTCCTACGAGCAGTACTTC.

The V gene is TRBV4-2, the J gene TRBJ2-2; 7 bases match TRBD2. Trimming took 5 bases from V and 6 from J; bases not matched to a gene: 0. This CDR3 contains 12 residues. Germline CDR1 reads LGHNA; CDR2 reads YNFKEQ. The chain's CDR3 is CASSGGAGELFF. CDR3 bases: TGTGCCAGCAGCGGGGGGGCCGGGGAGCTGTTTTTT.

The V call is TRBV18, the J call TRBJ2-1; the D is unclear. V lost 2 bases to trimming and J lost 2 bases, with 10 bases between them. Germline V lookup: CDR1 KGHSH, CDR2 LQKENI. The CDR3 runs 15 residues. CDR3 sequence: CASSPSQHPYNEQFF. The CDR3 bases are TGTGCCAGCTCACCATCTCAGCACCCCTACAATGAGCAGTTCTTC.

The CDR3 DNA reads TGCGCCAGCAGCTCCCGGACAGCTATGAACACTGAAGCTTTCTTT. Its protein is CASSSRTAMNTEAFF. The chain joins TRBV5-1 to TRBJ1-1; D may be TRBD1 (6 bases). The CDR3 is made up of 15 amino acids. Germline values: CDR1 SGHRS, CDR2 YFSETQ. Trimming removed 3 bases at V and 0 bases at J, with 12 bases between.

The genes are TRBV28 and TRBJ2-7, with 11 bases identical to TRBD1. Germline lookup yields CDR1 MDHEN and CDR2 SYDVKM. With 6 bases clipped from V and 0 bases from J, the junction kept 4 bases outside the gene matches. There are 15 residues in the CDR3. The CDR3 DNA follows: TGTGCCAGCAGAACCGGGACAGGGGGCTCCTACGAGCAGTACTTC. It is translated as CASRTGTGGSYEQYF.

The CDR3 region is CASTPGTPSEAFF. The CDR3 DNA sequence: TGTGCCAGCACCCCTGGGACACCAAGTGAAGCTTTCTTT. The J gene is TRBJ1-1, the V gene TRBV7-2, with D maybe TRBD1 (6 bases). The CDR3 sequence is 13 residues long. The V end was cut by 7 bases, the J end by 7 bases, with 16 bases between. Germline V lookup: CDR1 SGHTA, CDR2 FQGNSA.

The chain combines TRBV7-9 with TRBJ1-2; 8 bases agree with TRBD1. The germline gives CDR1 SEHNR, CDR2 FQNEAQ (reference sequence). With 0 bases clipped from V and 5 bases from J, the junction kept 8 bases outside the gene matches. CDR3 length: 16 residues. The CDR3 region is CASSLAGDRSKYGYTF. DNA of the CDR3: TGTGCCAGCAGCTTAGCCGGGGACAGGTCAAAGTATGGCTACACCTTC.

The chain employs TRBV7-2 and TRBJ2-2, with D possibly matching TRBD2 (6 bases). V shed 0 bases and J shed 0 bases, with 14 bases lying between them. The CDR3 is made up of 18 amino acids. CDR1 and CDR2 (germline): SGHTA, FQGNSA. The DNA of the CDR3 is TGTGCCAGCAGCTTAGCGCTCGTGGGGGGAGCGAACACCGGGGAGCTGTTTTTT. Protein product: CASSLALVGGANTGELFF.

This clone was recorded a few times. V gene TRBV9 combines with J gene TRBJ1-1, with TRBD1 matching over 11 bases. From germline, CDR1 is SGDLS and CDR2 YYNGEE. V lost 0 bases, J lost 5 bases, and 6 bases stayed unmatched. CDR3 length: 16 residues. As DNA, the CDR3 is TGTGCCAGCAGCGTAGGGGACAGGGGGGTTGGGACTGAAGCTTTCTTT. It is translated as CASSVGDRGVGTEAFF.

This clone was picked up a small number of times. The V call is TRBV2, the J call TRBJ2-1; D is uncertain. This CDR3 has 14 amino acids. Trimming left V 1 base short and J 0 bases short, with 4 bases between. Germline loops: CDR1 SNHLY, CDR2 FYNNEI. CDR3 sequence reads: CASSEVISYNEQFF. The CDR3, as DNA: TGTGCCAGCAGTGAAGTAATCTCCTACAATGAGCAGTTCTTC.

The CDR3 DNA is TGTGCCAGCAGCCAAGCGGTGACGGCGGGGGAGCTGTTTTTT. This encodes CASSQAVTAGELFF. The rearrangement links TRBV3-1 (or the pseudogene TRBV3-2) to TRBJ2-2; D unresolved. V lost 1 base to trimming and J lost 8 bases, with 11 bases between them. Germline lookup yields CDR1 LGHDT and CDR2 YNNKEL (reference sequence). The length of the CDR3 is 14 residues.

This chain links TRBV11-2 with TRBJ2-2, with 9 bases lining up with TRBD2. The V and J ends lost 5 bases and 2 bases, in that order; junction bases with no gene match: 3. The CDR3 has 15 residues. Germline V gives CDR1 SGHAT, CDR2 FQNNGV. DNA of the CDR3: TGTGCCAGCAGCAGACTAGCGGCTAACACCGGGGAGCTGTTTTTT. Translating gives CASSRLAANTGELFF.

This clone showed up just a few times. The rearrangement links TRBV5-8 to TRBJ2-7; D tentatively fits TRBD1 or TRBD2 (5 bases each). CDR3 size: 12 residues. Trimming removed 3 bases at V and 5 bases at J, with 9 bases between. Germline V lookup: CDR1 SGHTS, CDR2 YDEGEE. In DNA, the CDR3 is TGTGCCAGCAGCTCGCAGGGAGACGAGCAGTACTTC. Protein sequence: CASSSQGDEQYF.

This clone is a singleton in its sample. The chain has TRBV3-1 (or the pseudogene TRBV3-2) and TRBJ2-7; TRBD2 matches at 16 bases. Trimming took 6 bases from V and 2 from J; bases not matched to a gene: 4. The V gene's germline CDR1 is LGHDT and CDR2 YNNKEL (reference sequence). There are 16 residues in the CDR3. CDR3 sequence (DNA): TGTGCCAGCAGTACCGGGACTAGCGGGAGGGCCTACGAGCAGTACTTC. Its translation: CASSTGTSGRAYEQYF.

The CDR3 spells CSVGRLQETQYF. In DNA, the CDR3 is TGCAGCGTTGGACGGTTACAAGAGACCCAGTACTTC. The chain is built from TRBV29-1 and TRBJ2-5; unclear D gene. The CDR3 sequence is 12 residues long. V was clipped by 4 bases and J by 2 bases, with 8 bases between them. Germline V gene data show CDR1 as SQVTM and CDR2 as ANQGSEA. Combining the CDR3 with reference TRBV29-1 and TRBJ2-5 gives the whole variable domain SAVISQKPSRDICQRGTSLTIQCQVDSQVTMMFWYRQQPGQSLTLIATANQGSEATYESGFVIDKFPISRPNLTFSTLTVSNMSPEDSSIYLCSVGRLQETQYFGPGTRLLVL.

The gene calls are TRBV9 and TRBJ1-6; D not resolved. The CDR3 runs to 12 residues. From germline, CDR1 is SGDLS and CDR2 YYNGEE. The V end was cut by 9 bases, the J end by 7 bases, with 11 bases between. The CDR3 coding sequence is TGTGCCACAGCGGGCGAAAATTCACCCCTCCACTTT. Its translation: CATAGENSPLHF.

The chain has TRBV12-3 or TRBV12-4 and TRBJ1-6; D perhaps matches TRBD1 (5 bases). There are 13 residues in the CDR3. V was pared by 4 bases and J by 7 bases, with 8 bases between. CDR3 loop: CASSSRENSPLHF. Written as DNA, the CDR3 is TGTGCCAGCAGTTCCAGGGAAAATTCACCCCTCCACTTT.

The chain combines TRBV5-1 with TRBJ2-1, with a tentative D call TRBD2 (6 bases). In germline, CDR1 is SGHRS, CDR2 YFSETQ. This CDR3 has 13 residues. Trimming took 0 bases from V and 5 from J, leaving 6 bases between them. The CDR3 reads CASSLAGDNEQFF. CDR3 DNA: TGCGCCAGCAGCTTGGCGGGGGACAATGAGCAGTTCTTC.

In DNA, the CDR3 is TGCGCCAGCAGCTTGTTAGAAGACAGGGGTTGGGGCGAGCAGTACTTC. Protein sequence: CASSLLEDRGWGEQYF. The J gene is TRBJ2-7, the V gene TRBV5-1; 8 nucleotides agree with TRBD1. This CDR3 is 16 amino acids long. J lost 6 bases, V lost 1 base, and 12 bases had no gene match. The V gene's germline CDR1 is SGHRS and CDR2 YFSETQ.